This T cell receptor (beta chain) is drawn from a study of blood T cell repertoires in COVID-19. Study information: Acute-phase and convalescent COVID-19 samples originated in the United States, Italy and Spain. PBMCs, B-cell-depleted T cells, or T cells were the source of the cDNA or gDNA that made up the material.

In the original processing: Nucleated cell number was recorded as an estimate derived from reference gene primer amplification. This table comes from immunoSEQ multiplex PCR, and its TCRdb copy is limited to in-frame clones, with some not included. D and trimming were read from the DNA, whereas the V and J calls and clone size are those reported in that table. The top ten clones hold roughly 0.8% of a sample with a few hundred thousand clones, about 89% of them seen once. Germline V CDR1 and CDR2: SGHRS, YFSETQ. The V segment lost 0 bases and the J segment 6 bases; nucleotides outside the gene matches: 8. The CDR3 is made up of 17 amino acids.

Sequencing input: peripheral blood. This chain uses TRBV5-1 with TRBJ2-1, with 11 bases matching TRBD2. This sequence originates from a man aged 25-45 years with acute or convalescent COVID-19. The DNA of the CDR3 is TGCGCCAGCAGCTTGGGTCTAGCGGGAGGTAATCCCAATGAGCAGTTCTTC. It specifies CASSLGLAGGNPNEQFF.